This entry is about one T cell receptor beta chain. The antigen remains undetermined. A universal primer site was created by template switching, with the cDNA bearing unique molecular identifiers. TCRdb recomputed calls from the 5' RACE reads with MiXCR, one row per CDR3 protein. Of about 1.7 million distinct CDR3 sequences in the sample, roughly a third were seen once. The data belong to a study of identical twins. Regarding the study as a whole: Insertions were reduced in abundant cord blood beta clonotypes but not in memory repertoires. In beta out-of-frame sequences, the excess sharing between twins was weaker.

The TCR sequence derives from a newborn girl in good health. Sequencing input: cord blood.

The CDR3 DNA reads TGCAGCGTTGAACGGACTAGCGGCTCCTACGAGCAGTACTTC. It specifies CSVERTSGSYEQYF. The J gene is TRBJ2-7, the V gene TRBV29-1; 10 nucleotides align to TRBD2. CDR1 is SQVTM, CDR2 ANQGSEA, per germline. The V and J ends lost 2 bases and 0 bases, in that order; junction bases with no gene match: 1. The CDR3 runs 14 residues.